The next 9 T cell receptor beta chains were all read from a single sample in a study of spatial heterogeneity in lung cancer. Antigens for these TCRs are unknown. TCRdb re-analysed the 5' RACE reads in MiXCR, keeping a single row per CDR3 protein. The data contain approximately 7,100 distinct CDR3 sequences, roughly an eighth of them seen just once; the ten biggest clones take up 22%. Sample time point: sample taken at primary tumor resection. Study conclusions and caveats: Mutation counts in tumors were tracked by counts of expanded intratumoral alpha and beta TCRs.

Specimen: lung tumor tissue, collected at surgery. These TCRs come from a male donor with early-stage non-small cell lung cancer.

The table lists this clonotype with many counts. Being off target in a library aimed at alpha chains, this beta chain has a size of little meaning. The CDR3 here is CSVTDSHYGYTF. Here the CDR3 DNA reads TGCAGCGTTACGGACAGCCACTATGGCTACACCTTC. V is TRBV29-1 and J is TRBJ1-2; possibly TRBD1 for D (6 bases). Germline CDR1 reads SQVTM; CDR2 reads ANQGSEA. V lost 5 bases, J lost 3 bases, and 10 bases lay in between. This CDR3 spans 12 amino acids.

This clonotype has a count of ten or more. Being off target in a library aimed at alpha chains, this beta chain has a size of little meaning. V usage is TRBV7-3 and J usage is TRBJ2-5, with a possible D match to TRBD1 (6 bases). Trimming pared 2 bases from V and 2 bases from J, leaving 12 bases between. This CDR3 region has 15 residues. Germline V gives CDR1 SGHTA, CDR2 FQGTGA. The CDR3 DNA sequence: TGTGCCAGCAGCTTAGGGGGAAGGGGGCAAGAGACCCAGTACTTC. This encodes CASSLGGRGQETQYF.

This clonotype is labeled as medium-sized. For a library built for alpha chains, this beta chain is a stray read; little rests on its size. The chain combines TRBV7-2 with TRBJ2-7, with TRBD2 as a possible D gene (5 bases). CDR1 SGHTA and CDR2 FQGNSA come from the germline V gene. This CDR3 spans 15 amino acids. With 0 bases removed from V and 5 bases from J, the gap between germline ends came to 14 bases. The CDR3 here is CASSLASTTGNEQYF. The CDR3 region has the DNA TGTGCCAGCAGCTTAGCGTCCACCACGGGGAACGAGCAGTACTTC.

Ten or more counts support this clonotype. This beta chain came through as a stray read in a library set up for alpha chains, and its size says little. The J gene is TRBJ2-7, the V gene TRBV20-1; 9 bases map to TRBD2. The J segment lost 5 bases and the V segment lost 2 bases, leaving 4 bases of the junction unmatched. Germline CDR1 DFQATT, CDR2 SNEGSKA (reference sequence). CDR3 length equals 13 residues. CDR3 in DNA: TGCAGTGCTAGAATTAGCGGGAGACACGAGCAGTACTTC. Protein sequence: CSARISGRHEQYF.

By sample share, this clonotype is medium-sized. As an off-target read in a library built for alpha chains, this beta chain has a frequency of little significance. The chain links TRBV6-6 to TRBJ1-1, with 7 bases identical to TRBD1. This CDR3 spans 15 amino acids. From germline, CDR1 is MNHNY and CDR2 SVGAGI (reference sequence). The V and J ends lost 2 bases and 11 bases, in that order; junction bases with no gene match: 14. CDR3 DNA: TGTGCCAGCAGTTACGGCTTTAGGGGGCCTCACGGGGCTTTCTTT. Encoded protein: CASSYGFRGPHGAFF.

This clonotype was detected ten times or more. The library was prepared for alpha chains; this beta chain is a stray read, so its frequency means little. The chain employs TRBV4-2 and TRBJ1-2, with 7 bases identical to TRBD1. CDR3 length: 15 residues. With 1 base clipped from V and 8 bases from J, the junction kept 10 bases outside the gene matches. Germline-derived CDR1 and CDR2 are LGHNA and YNFKEQ. In DNA, the CDR3 is TGTGCCAGCAGCCAAGCCCTGGACAGGTACGAGGGCTACACCTTC. The encoded protein is CASSQALDRYEGYTF.

Regarding this clonotype: Found in a library prepared for alpha chains, this beta chain is an off-target read, and its abundance has little meaning. V and J are TRBV5-1 and TRBJ2-1; 11 bases map to TRBD2. Looked up from germline, CDR1 is SGHRS and CDR2 is YFSETQ. J was trimmed by 3 bases and V by 0 bases; bases with no gene match: 5. The length of the CDR3 is 17 residues. The CDR3 DNA reads as TGCGCCAGCAGCTTGGAGCCGGGACTAGCGGTCTACAATGAGCAGTTCTTC. It specifies CASSLEPGLAVYNEQFF. The whole variable domain, filled in from reference TRBV5-1 and TRBJ2-1, reads KAGVTQTPRYLIKTRGQQVTLSCSPISGHRSVSWYQQTPGQGLQFLFEYFSETQRNKGNFPGRFSGRQFSNSRSEMNVSTLELGDSALYLCASSLEPGLAVYNEQFFGPGTRLTVL.

This clonotype was recorded many times. Found in a library prepared for alpha chains, this beta chain is an off-target read, and its abundance has little meaning. The chain is built from TRBV7-2 and TRBJ2-1; D is possibly TRBD2 (6 bases). In germline, CDR1 is SGHTA, CDR2 FQGNSA. CDR3 length equals 15 residues. Trimming stripped 5 bases from V and 6 bases from J, with 17 bases between. CDR3 DNA sequence: TGTGCCAGCAGCCCCATAGTTAGCGGTTCCAATGAGCAGTTCTTC. Encoded protein: CASSPIVSGSNEQFF.

As regards this clonotype: Since it is a stray read in a library aimed at alpha chains, this beta chain has a size that is not meaningful. This chain uses TRBV7-2 with TRBJ2-1, with TRBD1 matching 7 bases. Germline V lookup: CDR1 SGHTA, CDR2 FQGNSA. The CDR3 is made up of 15 amino acids. The V segment lost 4 bases and the J segment 4 bases; nucleotides outside the gene matches: 7. The DNA of the CDR3 is TGTGCCAGCAGCTCCGCCGGGACAGAGTACAATGAGCAGTTCTTC. It yields the protein CASSSAGTEYNEQFF.